This T cell receptor (beta chain) originates from a study of prognosis after radiotherapy for stage I lung cancer. Study details: Patients in the cohort never received concurrent therapy with stereotactic body radiotherapy.

This clonotype was seen ten or more times. Antigen: not known. The V and J ends lost 0 bases and 4 bases, in that order; junction bases with no gene match: 2. Germline CDR1 and CDR2: DFQATT and SNEGSKA (reference sequence). This CDR3 spans 13 amino acids. Study conclusions and caveats: It was in patients who developed distant metastases that Shannon entropy after stereotactic body radiation therapy was lower.

Disease was node-negative on CT and PET/CT in all patients; none had prior chemotherapy, radiotherapy or other malignancies. Amplification of the TCR beta CDR3 (from genomic DNA) was done by two-round multiplex PCR. Primers were specific to each TRBV and TRBJ gene in first-round PCR. A single record per CDR3 protein comes from TCRdb applying MiXCR to the multiplex PCR reads. The sample consists of around 63,000 distinct CDR3 sequences, around a quarter of them appearing once. The starting material was PBMCs, obtained before or after stereotactic body radiation therapy (not recorded which). The TCR originated in a donor aged 50 or older with non-small cell lung cancer. The chain has TRBV20-1 and TRBJ1-1; TRBD1 aligns across 7 bases. Here the CDR3 reads CSARDSGGTEAFF. In DNA, the CDR3 is TGCAGTGCTAGAGATTCAGGGGGCACTGAAGCTTTCTTT.